The T cell receptor beta chain under discussion was sequenced for a study of tumor and adjacent non-tumor tissue in lung cancer (dated by TCRdb to 2017 to 2018). Study-wide context: Patients with adenocarcinoma (12), squamous cell carcinoma (2) and small cell lung cancer (1) were included in the cohort. The 15 enrolled patients, of whom 10 were men and 5 were women, were aged about 30 to 80 years and were diagnosed with TNM stage I to III disease. Sequencing produced 100 million to 150 million productive TCRbeta reads in total, an average of approximately 4.2 million reads per sample. Bulk TCRbeta repertoires were compared between lung tumor tissue and matched distant non-tumor lung tissue obtained from over 13 lung cancer patients. For each patient, one tumor sample and one normal lung sample were taken, giving thirty paired specimens that underwent TCRbeta CDR3 sequencing.

To prepare the library, multiplex PCR was applied. Instrument on record: Illumina HiSeq 2500. TCRbeta libraries were built by three rounds of nested PCR using primers (Table S4), following protocols modified from ARM-PCR. Before sequencing, PCR products of 200-500 bp were cut from the gel and purified using the QIAquick gel extraction kit. For the original study's pipeline: Trimmomatic was used to clean the reads, FLASH merged the cleaned reads into complete CDR3 sequences, and MiTCR assigned the sequences to V(D)J germline segments. Clonal diversity was computed as the inverse Simpson's index with VDJtools. In-frame sequences lacking a premature stop codon were counted as productive reads. TCRdb's own reprocessing of the public reads used fastp at Q25 and MiXCR and kept productive beta chains. Identical CDR3 proteins give one entry, which carries the most common genes and DNA. V and J calls and clone size were set by TCRdb, not the authors. Present in this sample are about 86,000 distinct CDR3 sequences, 75% to 85% of which were seen just once. The biggest ten clones account for about a fifth of the sample.

The CDR3 goes from the cysteine to the phenylalanine over 16 residues. This entry keeps only the CDR3 DNA: 48 bases, framed from base 1. Unmatched junction bases come to 9, with V trimmed by 6 bases and J by 2 bases. The germline V gene specifies SNHLY as CDR1 and FYNNEI as CDR2. What the research found in general, with its limitations: A significantly larger cumulative share of the repertoire was made up by the top 100 clones in normal lung than in tumor tissue. The methods do not name the sequencing platform or mention unique molecular identifiers. Peripheral blood was not sequenced, so blood TCRbeta repertoires were not examined in the lung cancer patients of the study. Significantly higher TCR diversity was found in younger patients, and higher tumor TCR diversity was associated with shorter overall and disease-free survival. With only about 16 patients in the cohort, the authors noted that larger samples and more detailed clinical data are needed. Significantly higher TCR diversity (inverse Simpson) was observed in tumor tissue than in normal lung tissue (roughly 390 vs 170, P = 0.0075, Mann-Whitney U test).

Of note for this clonotype: What this receptor recognizes is not known. Base qualities are not at hand, and no much larger clone is one base apart.

Bulk unsorted tissue served as the source for RNA extraction, and RNA quality was assessed using a NanoDrop ND-1000 and an Agilent 2100. For the normal lung samples, distant non-tumor tissue was collected more than 3 cm away from the tumor edge. The donors were newly diagnosed lung cancer patients admitted for thoracic surgery in China from August to November 2014 who had not received prior chemotherapy. Patients with previous radiotherapy or chemotherapy, or with another concurrent cancer, were excluded from the study. Pieces of surgical tissue measuring about 1-2.1 cm3 were kept in RNAlater solution and held at -80 degrees C until needed.

Sequencing used distant non-tumor lung tissue. The origin of this receptor is a woman between 50 and 59 years old with non-small cell lung cancer. The chain was built from TRBV2 and TRBJ2-2; TRBD1 fits 7 bases in the junction. The CDR3 corresponds to CASSATGALNTGELFF. The nucleotide sequence is given as TGTGCCAGCAGCGCCACAGGGGCCTTAAACACCGGGGAGCTGTTTTTT.